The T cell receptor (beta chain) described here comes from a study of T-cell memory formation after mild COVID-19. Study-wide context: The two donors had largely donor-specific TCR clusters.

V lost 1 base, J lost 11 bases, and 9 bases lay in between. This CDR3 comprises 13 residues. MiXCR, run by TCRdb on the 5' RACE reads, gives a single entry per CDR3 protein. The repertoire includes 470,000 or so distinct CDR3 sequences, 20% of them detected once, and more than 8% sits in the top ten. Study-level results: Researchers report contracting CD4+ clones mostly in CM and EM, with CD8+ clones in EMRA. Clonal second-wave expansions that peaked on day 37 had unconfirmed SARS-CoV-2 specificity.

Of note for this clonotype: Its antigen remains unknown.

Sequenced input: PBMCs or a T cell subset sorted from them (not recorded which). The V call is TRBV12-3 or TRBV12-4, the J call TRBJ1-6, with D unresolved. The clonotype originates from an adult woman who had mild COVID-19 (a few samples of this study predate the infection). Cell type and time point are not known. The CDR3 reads CASSLGRLPPLHF. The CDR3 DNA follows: TGTGCCAGCAGTTTAGGGAGGTTGCCACCCCTCCACTTT.